This TCR beta chain was sequenced in a study of T-cell reconstitution after alpha-beta-depleted transplantation in children. Unique molecular identifiers were incorporated into the prepared TCRbeta library. TCRdb re-analysed the PCR reads in MiXCR, keeping a single row per CDR3 protein. The profile shows some 500,000 distinct CDR3 sequences, 32% of them singletons. Only a few counts were recorded for this clonotype. Germline lookup yields CDR1 KGHDR and CDR2 SFDVKD. The CDR3 is 12 residues long. V was shortened by 3 bases and J by 4 bases, with 5 bases between the two germline ends. Material: PBMCs from the stem cell graft donor, obtained from the stem cell graft. The chain employs TRBV24-1 and TRBJ1-1; D uncertain. This sequence was found in a human donor who donated a stem cell graft to a child with aplastic anemia. The CDR3 DNA sequence: TGTGCCACCAGTGATGGAGGCACTGAAGCTTTCTTT. Protein sequence: CATSDGGTEAFF.